The entry below gives a single T cell receptor beta chain sequence along with its context. Germline CDR1 reads SGDLS; CDR2 reads YYNGEE. V lost 0 bases to trimming and J lost 6 bases; unmatched junction nucleotides: 3. The CDR3 is made up of 15 amino acids. The sample is drawn from a study of cytomegalovirus exposure and HLA in healthy donors. Study information: Genotyping of 398 donors showed that 65% to 90% belonged to the Caucasian-associated ancestry cluster.

The primer mix had 60 Vbeta and 13 Jbeta primers. Repertoires were generated with immunoSEQ multiplex PCR, while TCRdb's copy carries only in-frame clones and drops some. In the table there are more than 95,000 clones, over 70% of which are singletons. The sequence was obtained from a man between 18 and 29 years old in good health and CMV-seropositive. Material: PBMCs. The chain recombines TRBV9 with TRBJ1-6; 7 bases line up with TRBD1. The CDR3 loop is CASSVGDSSNSPLHF. The CDR3, as DNA: TGTGCCAGCAGCGTAGGGGACAGCAGTAATTCACCCCTCCACTTT.